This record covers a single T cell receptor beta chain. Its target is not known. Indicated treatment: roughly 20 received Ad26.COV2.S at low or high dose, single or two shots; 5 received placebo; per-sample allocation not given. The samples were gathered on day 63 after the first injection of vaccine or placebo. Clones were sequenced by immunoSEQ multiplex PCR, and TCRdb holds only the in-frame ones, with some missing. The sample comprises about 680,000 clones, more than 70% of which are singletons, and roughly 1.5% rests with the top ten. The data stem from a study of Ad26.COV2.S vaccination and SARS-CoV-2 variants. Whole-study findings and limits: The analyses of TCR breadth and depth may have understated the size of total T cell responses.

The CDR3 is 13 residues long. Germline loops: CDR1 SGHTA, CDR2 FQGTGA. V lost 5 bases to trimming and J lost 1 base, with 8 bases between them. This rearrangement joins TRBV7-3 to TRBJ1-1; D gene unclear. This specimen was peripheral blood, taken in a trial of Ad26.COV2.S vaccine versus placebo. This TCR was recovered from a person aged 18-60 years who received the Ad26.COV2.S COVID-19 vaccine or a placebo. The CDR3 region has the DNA TGTGCCAGCAGCGCGACTGCGAACACTGAAGCTTTCTTT. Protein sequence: CASSATANTEAFF.